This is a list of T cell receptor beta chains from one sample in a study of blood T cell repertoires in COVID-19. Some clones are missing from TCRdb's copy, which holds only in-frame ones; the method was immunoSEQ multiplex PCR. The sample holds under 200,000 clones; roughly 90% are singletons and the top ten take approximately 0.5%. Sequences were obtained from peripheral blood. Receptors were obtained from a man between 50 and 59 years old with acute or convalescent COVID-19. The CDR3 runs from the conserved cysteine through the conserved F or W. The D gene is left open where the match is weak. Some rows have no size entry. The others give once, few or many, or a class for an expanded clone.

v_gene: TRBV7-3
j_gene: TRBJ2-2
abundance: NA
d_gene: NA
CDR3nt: TGTGCCAGCAGTCCAGGAACCAACACCGGGGAGCTGTTTTTT
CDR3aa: CASSPGTNTGELFF

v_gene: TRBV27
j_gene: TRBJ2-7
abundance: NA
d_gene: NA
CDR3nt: TGTGCCAGCAGTTTTCAGGAGGACTACGAGCAGTACTTC
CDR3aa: CASSFQEDYEQYF

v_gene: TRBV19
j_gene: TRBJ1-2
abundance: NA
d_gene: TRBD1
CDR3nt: TGTGCCAGTAGCTCGGGACAGTTGGCTGGCTACACCTTC
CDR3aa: CASSSGQLAGYTF

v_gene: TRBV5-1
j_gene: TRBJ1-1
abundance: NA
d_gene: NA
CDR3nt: TGCGCCAGCAGCTTGGGACAGTCAAACACTGAAGCTTTCTTT
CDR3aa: CASSLGQSNTEAFF

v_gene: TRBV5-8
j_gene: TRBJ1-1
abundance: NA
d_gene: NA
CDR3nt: TGTGCCAGCAGCTTACGGGGACACACAGACATGAACACTGAAGCTTTCTTT
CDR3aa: CASSLRGHTDMNTEAFF

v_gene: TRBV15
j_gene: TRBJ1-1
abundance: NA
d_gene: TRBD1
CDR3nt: TGTGCCACCAGCGCCCGGACAGGGCCGGGCACTGAAGCTTTCTTT
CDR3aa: CATSARTGPGTEAFF

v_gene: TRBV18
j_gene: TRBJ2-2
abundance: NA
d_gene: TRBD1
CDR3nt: TGTGCCAGCTCACCTCAGGGGGCGCGCACCGGGGAGCTGTTTTTT
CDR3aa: CASSPQGARTGELFF

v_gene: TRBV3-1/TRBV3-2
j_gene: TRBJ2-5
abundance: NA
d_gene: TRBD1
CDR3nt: TGTGCCAGCAGCCCGGGACAGGGCCCCCACTTC
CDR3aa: CASSPGQGPHF

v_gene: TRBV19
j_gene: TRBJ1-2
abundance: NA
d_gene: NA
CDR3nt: TGTGCCAGTAGTAAAGGACAGCTTGGCTACACCTTC
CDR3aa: CASSKGQLGYTF

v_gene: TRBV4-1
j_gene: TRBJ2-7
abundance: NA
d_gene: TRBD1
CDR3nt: TGCGCCAGCAGCCTCGGACAGGGGCCCTACGAGCAGTACTTC
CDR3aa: CASSLGQGPYEQYF

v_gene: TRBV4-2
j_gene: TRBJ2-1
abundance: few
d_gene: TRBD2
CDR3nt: TGTGCCAGCAGGCTAGCGGGAGCCGGGGAGCAGTTCTTC
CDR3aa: CASRLAGAGEQFF

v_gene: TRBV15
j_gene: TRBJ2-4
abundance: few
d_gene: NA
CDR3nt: TGTGCCACCAGCAGAGAAGCCTCCCCTTTTGGCATTCAGTACTTC
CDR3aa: CATSREASPFGIQYF

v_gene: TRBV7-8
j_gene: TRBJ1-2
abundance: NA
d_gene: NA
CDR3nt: TGTGCCAGCAGCCCGCCGGGACAAACTAACTATGGCTACACCTTC
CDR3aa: CASSPPGQTNYGYTF

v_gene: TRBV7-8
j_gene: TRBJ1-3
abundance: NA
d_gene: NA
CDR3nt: TGTGCCAGCAGCTTAGCGCGGTTCGACACCATATATTTT
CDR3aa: CASSLARFDTIYF

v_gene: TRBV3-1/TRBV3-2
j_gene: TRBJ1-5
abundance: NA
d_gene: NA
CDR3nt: TGTGCCAGCAGCCCACAGGGTATAAGCAATCAGCCCCAGCATTTT
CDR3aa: CASSPQGISNQPQHF

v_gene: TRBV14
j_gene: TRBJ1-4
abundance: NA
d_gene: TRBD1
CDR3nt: TGTGCCAGCAGCCAGCAGACAGGGCATGTTGGTGAAAAACTGTTTTTT
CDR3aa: CASSQQTGHVGEKLFF

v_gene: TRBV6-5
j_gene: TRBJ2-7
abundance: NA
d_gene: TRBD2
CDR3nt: TGTGCCAGCAGTTTCGCCGGGACTAAAGTTCACGAGCAGTACTTC
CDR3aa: CASSFAGTKVHEQYF

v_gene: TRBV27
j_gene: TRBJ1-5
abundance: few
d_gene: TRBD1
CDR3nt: TGTGCCAGCAGTTTTCGGGGACAGGACAATCAGCCCCAGCATTTT
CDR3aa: CASSFRGQDNQPQHF

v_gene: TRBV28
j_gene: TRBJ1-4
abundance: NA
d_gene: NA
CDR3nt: TGTGCCAGCAGTTTGGGCGACAGGTTTAATGAAAAACTGTTTTTT
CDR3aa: CASSLGDRFNEKLFF

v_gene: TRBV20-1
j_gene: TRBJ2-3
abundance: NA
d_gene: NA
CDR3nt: TGCAGTGGTATAGCTCATACGCAGTATTTT
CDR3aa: CSGIAHTQYF

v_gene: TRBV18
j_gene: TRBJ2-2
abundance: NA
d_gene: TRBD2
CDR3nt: TGTGCCAGCTCACCAACTAGCGGGGCAGGCGGCACCGGGGAGCTGTTTTTT
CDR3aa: CASSPTSGAGGTGELFF

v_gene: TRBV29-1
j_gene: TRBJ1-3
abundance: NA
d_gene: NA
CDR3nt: TGCAGCGCTACGGAGTCTGGAAACACCATATATTTT
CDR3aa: CSATESGNTIYF

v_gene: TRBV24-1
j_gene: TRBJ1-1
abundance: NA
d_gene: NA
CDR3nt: TGTGCCACCAGTGAAAGTCCGGGGACTGAAGCTTTCTTT
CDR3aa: CATSESPGTEAFF

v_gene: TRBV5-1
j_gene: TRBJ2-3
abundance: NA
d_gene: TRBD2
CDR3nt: TGCGCCAGCAGCCTACTAGCGGCCTTCACAGATACGCAGTATTTT
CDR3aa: CASSLLAAFTDTQYF

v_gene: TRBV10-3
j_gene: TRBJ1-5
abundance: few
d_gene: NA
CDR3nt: TGTGCCATCAGTGAATCTAATCAGCCCCAGCATTTT
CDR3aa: CAISESNQPQHF

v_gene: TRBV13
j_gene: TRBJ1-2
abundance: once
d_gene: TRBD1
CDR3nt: TGTGCCAGCAGACGACAGGGGTATGGCTACACCTTC
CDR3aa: CASRRQGYGYTF

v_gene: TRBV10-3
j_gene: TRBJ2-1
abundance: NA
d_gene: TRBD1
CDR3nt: TGTGCCATCAGTGGTGGGGACAGGGGTCTATACAATGAGCAGTTCTTC
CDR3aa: CAISGGDRGLYNEQFF

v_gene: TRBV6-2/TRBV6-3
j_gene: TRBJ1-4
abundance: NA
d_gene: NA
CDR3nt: TGTGCCAGCAGTTACGACGGAGCAACTAATGAAAAACTGTTTTTT
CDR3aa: CASSYDGATNEKLFF

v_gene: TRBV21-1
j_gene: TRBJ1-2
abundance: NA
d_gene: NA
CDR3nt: TGTGCCAGCAGCAAAGGGGCAGGGCGCTATGGCTACACCTTC
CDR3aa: CASSKGAGRYGYTF

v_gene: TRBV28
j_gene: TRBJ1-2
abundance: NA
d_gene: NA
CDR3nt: TGTGCCAGCAGTTTTGCGGACAGAGCGTATGGCTACACCTTC
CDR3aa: CASSFADRAYGYTF

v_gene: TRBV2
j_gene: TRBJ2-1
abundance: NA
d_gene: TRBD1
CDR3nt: TGTGCCAGCAGTGTGAGGGGGCTCGGTGAGCAGTTCTTC
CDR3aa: CASSVRGLGEQFF

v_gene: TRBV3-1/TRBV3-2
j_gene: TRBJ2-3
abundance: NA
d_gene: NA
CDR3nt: TGTGCCAGCAGCCTCGGGTCCTTGGATACGCAGTATTTT
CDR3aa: CASSLGSLDTQYF